This T cell receptor beta chain was sequenced for a study of long-term antiretroviral therapy in people with HIV. Worth noting for this clone: Its antigen is unknown.

Before DNA extraction, roughly 0.9-11 million cryopreserved PBMC were held in the samples. Version v3.0 of the immunoSEQ assay ran at survey level. Data came from immunoSEQ multiplex PCR; TCRdb stores just in-frame clones and leaves some out. The sample shows over 35,000 clones, 65% to 90% of them seen only once. CDR1 and CDR2 from the germline V gene are MNHEY and SMNVEV (reference sequence). V was pared by 2 bases and J by 0 bases, with 21 bases between. There are 19 residues in the CDR3. Study findings and constraints: Post-ART samples showed increased diversity that remained below transplant donor control levels. Controls showed broader CDR3 length ranges than did the HIV repertoires. Dating from about 2004 to 2017, the blood was possibly obtained under older ART regimens.

This rearrangement joins TRBV27 to TRBJ2-3; D may be TRBD1 or TRBD2 (6 bases each). Source: unsorted PBMCs, taken 1.5 years after starting antiretroviral therapy. This TCR was sampled from a man aged 18 to 29 with HIV. For the CDR3, the DNA is TGTGCCAGCAGTTTACGGGTCGGGGGCCCGGGGACTAGCACAGATACGCAGTATTTT. Translated: CASSLRVGGPGTSTDTQYF.